The present entry profiles one T cell receptor beta chain with its context. CDR3 length: 15 amino acids. Trimming pared 0 bases from V and 0 bases from J, leaving 8 bases between. The germline gives CDR1 SGHRS, CDR2 YFSETQ. The data are from a study of OX40 agonist ivuxolimab in advanced cancers. Here immunoSEQ multiplex PCR was the method, and the copy in TCRdb shows in-frame clones only, minus some. This sample has about 81,000 clones, with around 85% found just once. The sampling schedule covered blood at baseline, cycle 4 day 1, and cycle 7 day 1. Sequenced material: CD4+ or CD8+ T cells sorted from blood, taken in a trial of the OX40 agonist ivuxolimab. The chain recombines TRBV5-1 with TRBJ2-3; D not certain. The clonotype originates from an adult with an advanced solid tumor such as melanoma, head and neck, liver or kidney cancer. CDR3 bases: TGCGCCAGCAGCTTGGCCCCCGGGAGCACAGATACGCAGTATTTT. Amino acid sequence: CASSLAPGSTDTQYF.